The rows below give T cell receptor beta chains drawn from one sample of a study of shared clonotypes between healthy human individuals. Sequencing was performed with immunoSEQ multiplex PCR; in TCRdb, only in-frame clones are kept and a portion is missing. The table records under 2,500,000 clones, under 97% of them present only once. The sequenced sample was naive CD4+ T cells sorted from blood. All receptors derive from a man in his late teens or twenties in good health. CDR3s include the opening cysteine and the closing phenylalanine or tryptophan. A D gene is named only where the DNA matches it firmly. A row's size may be missing; if present it is once, few, many or a size class.

clone_size: NA
d_call: NA
j_call: TRBJ2-1
v_call: TRBV5-1
cdr3_aa: CASSLYNEQFF
cdr3_nt: TGCGCCAGCAGCCTATACAATGAGCAGTTCTTC

clone_size: NA
d_call: TRBD2
j_call: TRBJ2-4
v_call: TRBV11-2
cdr3_aa: CASSLERGEVKNIQYF
cdr3_nt: TGTGCCAGCAGCCTCGAGCGGGGGGAGGTCAAAAACATTCAGTACTTC

clone_size: NA
d_call: TRBD1
j_call: TRBJ2-3
v_call: TRBV30
cdr3_aa: CAWSPRDSYTDTQYF
cdr3_nt: TGTGCCTGGAGTCCAAGGGACAGTTACACAGATACGCAGTATTTT

clone_size: NA
d_call: NA
j_call: TRBJ2-2
v_call: TRBV19
cdr3_aa: CASSIIIEGPGELFF
cdr3_nt: TGTGCCAGTAGTATTATAATCGAGGGGCCCGGGGAGCTGTTTTTT

clone_size: NA
d_call: NA
j_call: TRBJ2-3
v_call: TRBV13
cdr3_aa: CASSLGLKGGSTDTQYF
cdr3_nt: TGTGCCAGCAGCTTAGGCCTTAAGGGGGGGAGCACAGATACGCAGTATTTT

clone_size: few
d_call: NA
j_call: TRBJ1-6
v_call: TRBV19
cdr3_aa: CASSTTVGGPSPLHF
cdr3_nt: TGTGCCAGTAGCACGACCGTCGGAGGGCCTTCACCCCTCCACTTT

clone_size: NA
d_call: NA
j_call: TRBJ1-5
v_call: TRBV6-5
cdr3_aa: CASSYPHPRDQPQHF
cdr3_nt: TGTGCCAGCAGTTACCCCCACCCCAGGGATCAGCCCCAGCATTTT

clone_size: NA
d_call: TRBD1
j_call: TRBJ2-5
v_call: TRBV18
cdr3_aa: CASSQGQGETQYF
cdr3_nt: TGTGCCAGCTCACAGGGACAGGGAGAGACCCAGTACTTC

clone_size: NA
d_call: TRBD2
j_call: TRBJ2-2
v_call: TRBV7-2
cdr3_aa: CASSPGGLYTGELFF
cdr3_nt: TGTGCCAGCAGCCCGGGAGGCCTATACACCGGGGAGCTGTTTTTT

clone_size: NA
d_call: TRBD1
j_call: TRBJ1-3
v_call: TRBV18
cdr3_aa: CASSPEGQGSKGNTIYF
cdr3_nt: TGTGCCAGCTCACCCGAAGGACAGGGAAGTAAAGGAAACACCATATATTTT

clone_size: NA
d_call: TRBD1
j_call: TRBJ1-2
v_call: TRBV7-2
cdr3_aa: CASSFGQGAGYGYTF
cdr3_nt: TGTGCCAGCAGCTTCGGTCAGGGGGCCGGCTATGGCTACACCTTC

clone_size: NA
d_call: TRBD2
j_call: TRBJ2-3
v_call: TRBV14
cdr3_aa: CASSQDPGGSPGDTQYF
cdr3_nt: TGTGCCAGCAGCCAAGATCCGGGGGGTTCCCCGGGAGATACGCAGTATTTT

clone_size: once
d_call: NA
j_call: TRBJ1-2
v_call: TRBV29-1
cdr3_aa: CSVEGPGTGAYGYTF
cdr3_nt: TGCAGCGTTGAAGGACCCGGGACCGGGGCATATGGCTACACCTTC

clone_size: NA
d_call: TRBD1
j_call: TRBJ1-4
v_call: TRBV19
cdr3_aa: CASSMGTGTNEKLFF
cdr3_nt: TGTGCCAGTAGTATGGGGACAGGGACTAATGAAAAACTGTTTTTT

clone_size: NA
d_call: NA
j_call: TRBJ2-2
v_call: TRBV6-5
cdr3_aa: CASARGGNTGELFF
cdr3_nt: TGTGCCAGCGCGAGAGGCGGGAACACCGGGGAGCTGTTTTTT

clone_size: NA
d_call: TRBD1
j_call: TRBJ1-2
v_call: TRBV27
cdr3_aa: CASRPLRTGVIHTRVNYGYTF
cdr3_nt: TGTGCCAGCAGGCCCTTAAGGACAGGGGTGATCCATACCCGGGTTAACTATGGCTACACCTTC

clone_size: NA
d_call: NA
j_call: TRBJ2-4
v_call: TRBV6-1
cdr3_aa: CASSPGTAGNIQYF
cdr3_nt: TGTGCCAGCAGTCCCGGGACCGCGGGAAACATTCAGTACTTC

clone_size: NA
d_call: TRBD2
j_call: TRBJ2-7
v_call: TRBV27
cdr3_aa: CASSDPGLAGGQVLDEQYF
cdr3_nt: TGTGCCAGCAGTGATCCGGGACTAGCGGGAGGGCAGGTCTTGGACGAGCAGTACTTC

clone_size: once
d_call: NA
j_call: TRBJ2-5
v_call: TRBV11-1
cdr3_aa: CASSSGLQETQYF
cdr3_nt: TGTGCCAGCAGCTCGGGACTCCAAGAGACCCAGTACTTC

clone_size: NA
d_call: TRBD1
j_call: TRBJ2-2
v_call: TRBV19
cdr3_aa: CASIDRGGTGELFF
cdr3_nt: TGTGCCAGCATAGACAGGGGTGGCACCGGGGAGCTGTTTTTT

clone_size: NA
d_call: NA
j_call: TRBJ2-7
v_call: TRBV7-2
cdr3_aa: CASSLVSGAGNYEQYF
cdr3_nt: TGTGCCAGCAGCTTAGTGTCTGGCGCGGGAAATTACGAGCAGTACTTC

clone_size: NA
d_call: TRBD1
j_call: TRBJ1-2
v_call: TRBV6-4
cdr3_aa: CASSDRGGRQTNYGYTF
cdr3_nt: TGTGCCAGCAGTGACAGAGGGGGCAGGCAAACCAACTATGGCTACACCTTC